A single sample is the source of the 6 T cell receptor beta chains below, sequenced in a study of blood T cell repertoires in COVID-19. The repertoire was sequenced with immunoSEQ multiplex PCR; TCRdb's copy has only in-frame clones and lacks some. The table has under 200,000 clones, approximately 86% seen once. Sequences were obtained from peripheral blood. The receptors derive from a man in his 60s with acute or convalescent COVID-19.

This chain joins TRBV4-1 and TRBJ1-6; D is ambiguous. Trimming stripped 1 base from V and 1 base from J, with 8 bases between. In germline, CDR1 is MGHRA, CDR2 YSYEKL. The CDR3 covers 16 residues. The CDR3 reads CASSQGADSYNSPLHF. The CDR3 DNA sequence: TGCGCCAGCAGCCAAGGTGCGGATTCCTATAATTCACCCCTCCACTTT.

The rearrangement joins TRBV7-9 to TRBJ2-2; TRBD1 matches 8 bases. CDR3 length equals 16 residues. Trimming removed 1 base from V and 6 bases from J; junction bases left unmatched: 7. Germline CDR1 reads SEHNR; CDR2 reads FQNEAQ (reference sequence). CDR3: CASSLGRTGFAGELFF. CDR3 DNA: TGTGCCAGCAGCTTAGGTCGGACAGGGTTCGCCGGGGAGCTGTTTTTT.

The chain recombines TRBV10-3 with TRBJ2-5; 7 nucleotides match TRBD1. CDR3 length: 14 residues. Germline V lookup: CDR1 ENHRY, CDR2 SYGVKD. Trimming removed 6 bases from V and 5 bases from J; junction bases left unmatched: 9. The CDR3 protein is CAIRAQGVGETQYF. In DNA form, the CDR3 reads TGTGCCATCAGAGCCCAGGGGGTTGGGGAGACCCAGTACTTC.

The CDR3 loop is CAIHRGRNQPQHF. The CDR3 DNA reads as TGTGCCATACACAGGGGGCGAAATCAGCCCCAGCATTTT. V usage is TRBV28 and J usage is TRBJ1-5; 9 bases line up with TRBD1. The ends lost 10 bases at V and 4 bases at J; junction bases unmatched: 5. The CDR3 runs to 13 residues. The V gene's germline CDR1 is MDHEN and CDR2 SYDVKM. Filled out from reference TRBV28 and TRBJ1-5, the complete variable domain reads DVKVTQSSRYLVKRTGEKVFLECVQDMDHENMFWYRQDPGLGLRLIYFSYDVKMKEKGDIPEGYSVSREKKERFSLILESASTNQTSMYLCAIHRGRNQPQHFGDGTRLSIL.

This clone was detected only once. The V call is TRBV5-1, the J call TRBJ2-3; 9 nucleotides line up with TRBD1. Trimming cost V 0 bases and J 2 bases; bases outside gene matches: 13. The CDR3 is made up of 19 amino acids. Germline values: CDR1 SGHRS, CDR2 YFSETQ. The CDR3 here is CASSLVWTGAPVNTDTQYF. CDR3 sequence (DNA): TGCGCCAGCAGCTTGGTATGGACAGGGGCCCCCGTAAACACAGATACGCAGTATTTT.

This clone was detected only once. The chain joins TRBV5-8 to TRBJ2-5, with D maybe TRBD2 (6 bases). V was trimmed by 4 bases and J by 4 bases, leaving 11 bases between them. This CDR3 spans 13 amino acids. Per the germline V gene, CDR1 is SGHTS and CDR2 is YDEGEE. For the CDR3, the DNA is TGTGCCAGCAGCAACCAGGGAGGAGAGACCCAGTACTTC. It translates to CASSNQGGETQYF.